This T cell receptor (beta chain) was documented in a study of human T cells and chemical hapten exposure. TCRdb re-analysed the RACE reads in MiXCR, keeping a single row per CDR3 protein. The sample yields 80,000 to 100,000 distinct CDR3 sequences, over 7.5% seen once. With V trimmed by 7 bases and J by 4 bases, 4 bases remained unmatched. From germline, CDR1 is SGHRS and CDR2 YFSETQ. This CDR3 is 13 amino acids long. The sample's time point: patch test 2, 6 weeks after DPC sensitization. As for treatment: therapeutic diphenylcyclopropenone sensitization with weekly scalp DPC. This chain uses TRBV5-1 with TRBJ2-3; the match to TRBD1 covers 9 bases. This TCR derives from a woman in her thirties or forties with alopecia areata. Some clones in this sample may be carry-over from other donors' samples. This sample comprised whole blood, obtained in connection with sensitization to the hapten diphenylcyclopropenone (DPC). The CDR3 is CASGDREADTQYF. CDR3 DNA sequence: TGCGCCAGCGGGGACAGGGAAGCAGATACGCAGTATTTT.